The clone carrying this T cell receptor beta chain has a handful of counts. A read error may be the cause here, since a much bigger clone is one base away. Lacking the conserved final phenylalanine or tryptophan, this CDR3 likely reflects a read error. The source of the sample is a study of read filtering for tumor transcriptome and immune sequencing. The library was built from roughly 400 ng RNA with molecular barcoded adaptors for alpha/delta and beta/gamma chains. TCRdb reanalysed the reads using MiXCR and keeps one entry per CDR3 protein. The data contain around 130,000 distinct CDR3 sequences, around 14% of them singletons. The CDR3 is made up of 12 amino acids. Looked up from germline, CDR1 is SQVTM and CDR2 is ANQGSEA. Trimming left V 7 bases short and J 4 bases short, with 11 bases between.

The chain couples TRBV29-1 to TRBJ2-4; D gene uncertain. Sequencing input: a population of CD138-negative cells sorted from bone marrow. This TCR came from a donor aged 40 or older with multiple myeloma. This CDR3 is CSAILRKNIQYI. The CDR3 nucleotides are TGCAGCGCTATTCTCAGAAAAAACATTCAGTACATC.